The sequence of this T cell receptor (beta chain) was determined in a study of blood T cell repertoires in COVID-19 (dated by TCRdb to about 2020). With regard to the full study: Samples covering the acute and convalescent phases of COVID-19 were provided by collaborators in the United States, Italy and Spain. Samples were obtained from the ongoing ImmuneRACE study (first 160 participants) and from 1,254 subjects provided by 6 global collaborators. Sample metadata almost always included a de-identified subject ID, COVID-19 status, age in years and sex. The repertoires were made available in a free public database intended to serve as a resource for research on the immune response to SARS-CoV-2. HLA class I and class II types, where available, came from metadata supplied by the sample provider rather than from assay-based typing. The material from the prospective study consisted of cDNA or gDNA derived from T cells, B-cell-depleted T cells, or PBMCs. Deeply sampled blood TCRbeta repertoires from subjects exposed to, actively infected with, or recovered from COVID-19 were included in the dataset. General study outcomes and caveats: How much clinical and demographic metadata was included differed by source and by participant, and the metadata was provided uncurated.

The junction shows trimming of 4 bases on V and 0 bases on J, plus 10 bases between the germline ends. According to the germline V gene (reference sequence), CDR1 reads SGHNT and CDR2 reads YYREEE. The CDR3 covers 14 residues, taking in both the cysteine and the phenylalanine. The DNA shown is the 42-base CDR3, in frame from base 1. A remark on this clone: Its binding antigen is unknown. Nothing much larger sits one base from this clone, and base qualities are not available.

A second Seattle source provided samples from volunteer blood donors who had recovered from COVID-19. The collaborating institutions used their own protocols to collect whole blood in K2EDTA tubes. For TCRbeta analysis, collaborator samples were shipped as frozen whole blood, as isolated PBMCs, or as DNA extracted from either sample type. The immunoSEQ Assay, a bias-controlled multiplex PCR, was used to amplify TCRbeta CDR3 regions from genomic DNA. In the paper's pipeline: The number of nucleated cells in each sample was estimated by amplification of reference gene primers within the assay. Sequence reads were collapsed and filtered to measure the absolute abundance of every unique TCRbeta CDR3 rearrangement. For each sample, productive Simpson clonality was calculated as the square root of Simpson's diversity index over productive rearrangements. Here the immuneACCESS table is served through TCRdb, limited to in-frame sequences with V and J called. Missing clones are a known gap in these copies; in checked studies unresolved V genes cover under half, and the rest lacks a known reason. That table supplies the V and J calls and clone size; D and trimming were determined from the DNA. The sample table records over 300,000 clones; more than 70% of these occur just once. The ten largest make up around 6.6% of the sample.

The sequence came from a man between 18 and 29 years old who had recovered from COVID-19. The rearranged segments are TRBV5-4 and TRBJ1-1, with no confident D gene call. Sequenced material: peripheral blood. CDR3 sequence: CASSPEWVNTEAFF. The nucleotide sequence is given as TGTGCCAGCAGCCCGGAGTGGGTGAACACTGAAGCTTTCTTT.